This T cell receptor (beta chain) was identified during a study of blood T cell repertoires in COVID-19. About the study: Samples representing acute and convalescent COVID-19 were sourced from the United States, Italy and Spain.

This CDR3 has 14 residues. Looked up from germline, CDR1 is SNHLY and CDR2 is FYNNEI. The germline V and J ends were trimmed by 6 bases and 7 bases, with 18 bases remaining between them. TCRdb's copy holds only in-frame clones and misses some; the assay was immunoSEQ multiplex PCR. The data hold 90,000 to 150,000 clones, with 71% observed a single time. The chain combines TRBV2 with TRBJ2-5; TRBD1 might be the D (5 bases). Sequencing was performed on peripheral blood. This clonotype was sampled from a human donor with acute or convalescent COVID-19. The donor label of this sample is uncertain. The CDR3 coding sequence is TGTGCCAGCAGCGCGGAACCAGGGTTGGGGACCCAGTACTTC. As protein: CASSAEPGLGTQYF.